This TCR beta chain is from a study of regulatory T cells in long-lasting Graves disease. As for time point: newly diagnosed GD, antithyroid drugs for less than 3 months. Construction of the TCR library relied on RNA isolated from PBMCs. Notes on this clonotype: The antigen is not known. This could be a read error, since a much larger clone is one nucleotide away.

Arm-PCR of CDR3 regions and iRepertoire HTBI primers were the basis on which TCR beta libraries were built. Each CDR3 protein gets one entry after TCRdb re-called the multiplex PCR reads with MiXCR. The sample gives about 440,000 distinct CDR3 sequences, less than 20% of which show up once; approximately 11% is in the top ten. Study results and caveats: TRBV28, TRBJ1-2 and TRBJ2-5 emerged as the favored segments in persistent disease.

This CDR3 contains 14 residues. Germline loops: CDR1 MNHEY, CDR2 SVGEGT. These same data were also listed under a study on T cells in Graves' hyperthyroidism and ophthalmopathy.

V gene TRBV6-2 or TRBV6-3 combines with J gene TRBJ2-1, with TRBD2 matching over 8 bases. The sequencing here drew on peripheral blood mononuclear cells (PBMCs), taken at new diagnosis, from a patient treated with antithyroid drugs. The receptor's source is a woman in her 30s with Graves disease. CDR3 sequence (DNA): TGTGCGAGCGGGGGACTACCCTCCTACAATGAGCAGTTCTTC. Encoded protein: CASGGLPSYNEQFF.